The table lists the clone carrying this T cell receptor beta chain with a few counts. There are 16 residues in the CDR3. From germline, CDR1 is MNHEY and CDR2 SVGAGI. V shed 0 bases and J shed 4 bases, with 16 bases lying between them. The sample belongs to a study of T cells after yellow fever vaccination. A universal primer site and UMIs were added as TCR cDNA was made by 5'RACE template switching. Via MiXCR, TCRdb re-called the 5' RACE reads, giving one row per CDR3 protein. This sample has around 150,000 distinct CDR3 sequences, with 6% to 7.5% found just once. The sequence derives from a man younger than 30 who received the YFV17D yellow fever vaccine. The gene calls are TRBV6-5 and TRBJ2-7; D gene unclear. This sample comprised CD4+ T cells sorted from PBMCs, obtained more than 4 days after the first yellow fever vaccination. The CDR3 nucleotides are TGTGCCAGCAGTTACTCCCCCCAATTTACGTCGTACGAGCAGTACTTC. Residues: CASSYSPQFTSYEQYF.